This T cell receptor (beta chain) derives from a study of shared clonotypes between healthy human individuals. Produced via immunoSEQ multiplex PCR; TCRdb's table is partial and in-frame only. Among over a million clones, about 84% were seen once, and the ten largest hold roughly 0.65%. The source material was memory CD4+ T cells from PBMCs. The subset denotes: CD45RA-negative fraction. The clonotype was recovered from a man younger than 30 in good health. Some clones in this sample may be carry-over from other donors' samples.

CDR3 loop: CASSVRTSGKETQYF. In nucleotides, the CDR3 is TGTGCCAGCAGTGTCCGGACTAGCGGGAAGGAGACCCAGTACTTC. The chain is built from TRBV28 and TRBJ2-5, with 12 bases that match TRBD2. The CDR3 totals 15 residues. Germline V gene data show CDR1 as MDHEN and CDR2 as SYDVKM. The ends lost 5 bases at V and 5 bases at J; junction bases unmatched: 6.